This is a list of T cell receptor beta chains from one sample in a study of cytomegalovirus exposure and HLA in healthy donors. This table comes from immunoSEQ multiplex PCR, and its TCRdb copy is limited to in-frame clones, with some not included. The sample consists of approximately 180,000 clones, 55% to 75% of them appearing once. Material: PBMCs. The receptors originated from a human donor in good health. Both conserved end residues are part of each CDR3. D genes are given only for firm matches. Part of the rows lack a size; the others show once, few, many or a class for expanded clones.

size: few
V: TRBV5-1
J: TRBJ2-1
D: TRBD2
CDR3: CASSPDGAGGGPYNEQFF
DNA: TGCGCCAGCAGCCCGGACGGGGCGGGGGGAGGTCCCTACAATGAGCAGTTCTTC

size: few
V: TRBV29-1
J: TRBJ2-1
D: .
CDR3: CSVTPRGDNEQFF
DNA: TGCAGCGTGACCCCGCGCGGGGACAATGAGCAGTTCTTC

size: few
V: TRBV6-5
J: TRBJ1-6
D: .
CDR3: CASSDSDSSPLHF
DNA: TGTGCCAGCAGTGACTCGGACAGTTCACCCCTCCACTTT

size: once
V: TRBV4-3
J: TRBJ2-2
D: .
CDR3: CASSQDLEGGRAGELFF
DNA: TGCGCCAGCAGCCAAGATCTTGAGGGGGGGCGGGCCGGGGAGCTGTTTTTT

size: few
V: TRBV10-3
J: TRBJ2-2
D: .
CDR3: CAISPQTGTGELFF
DNA: TGTGCCATCAGTCCCCAGACCGGGACCGGGGAGCTGTTTTTT

size: once
V: TRBV6-6
J: TRBJ1-2
D: TRBD1
CDR3: CASRTGTLYGYTF
DNA: TGTGCCAGCCGGACAGGGACTCTCTATGGCTACACCTTC

size: .
V: TRBV10-3
J: TRBJ2-7
D: .
CDR3: CAISGRQETYEQYF
DNA: TGTGCCATCAGCGGACGACAGGAAACCTACGAGCAGTACTTC

size: .
V: TRBV6-5
J: TRBJ2-5
D: TRBD1
CDR3: CASSRQGSETQYF
DNA: TGTGCCAGCAGCCGACAGGGGAGCGAGACCCAGTACTTC

size: .
V: TRBV6-5
J: TRBJ1-2
D: .
CDR3: CASSARQANYGYTF
DNA: TGTGCCAGCAGTGCACGACAGGCGAACTATGGCTACACCTTC

size: .
V: TRBV5-4
J: TRBJ2-7
D: TRBD2
CDR3: CASSSGLAGGPYEQYF
DNA: TGTGCCAGCAGCTCCGGACTAGCGGGGGGGCCCTACGAGCAGTACTTC

size: .
V: TRBV10-1
J: TRBJ1-1
D: .
CDR3: CASTLTAESNTEAFF
DNA: TGCGCCAGCACTCTAACAGCGGAATCAAACACTGAAGCTTTCTTT

size: .
V: TRBV13
J: TRBJ2-2
D: TRBD1
CDR3: CASSSSFGTGLGGELFF
DNA: TGTGCCAGCAGCTCGTCCTTCGGGACAGGGTTGGGCGGGGAGCTGTTTTTT

size: .
V: TRBV4-2
J: TRBJ1-2
D: TRBD1
CDR3: CASSQEPGQGYYGYTF
DNA: TGTGCCAGCAGCCAAGAACCGGGACAGGGGTACTATGGCTACACCTTC

size: .
V: TRBV21-1
J: TRBJ1-2
D: .
CDR3: CASSKDGQAGGYTF
DNA: TGTGCCAGCAGCAAAGACGGACAGGCGGGTGGCTACACCTTC

size: .
V: TRBV10-3
J: TRBJ1-6
D: .
CDR3: CALAFRGDSPLHF
DNA: TGTGCCCTGGCTTTTCGGGGAGATTCACCCCTCCACTTT

size: .
V: TRBV29-1
J: TRBJ2-5
D: .
CDR3: CSVLAFSQETQYF
DNA: TGCAGCGTTCTGGCCTTTTCCCAAGAGACCCAGTACTTC

size: .
V: TRBV15
J: TRBJ2-5
D: TRBD1
CDR3: CATRPGTGGLLETQYF
DNA: TGTGCCACCAGACCCGGGACAGGGGGGTTGTTGGAGACCCAGTACTTC

size: .
V: TRBV7-3
J: TRBJ2-1
D: TRBD2
CDR3: CASSPQTASGGAYNEQFF
DNA: TGTGCCAGCAGCCCCCAAACGGCTAGCGGGGGGGCCTACAATGAGCAGTTCTTC

size: .
V: TRBV19
J: TRBJ1-1
D: .
CDR3: CASSAETGSTEAFF
DNA: TGTGCCAGTAGCGCAGAGACAGGTTCCACTGAAGCTTTCTTT

size: .
V: TRBV4-1
J: TRBJ2-7
D: TRBD2
CDR3: CASSQDRTSGMSSYEQYF
DNA: TGCGCCAGCAGCCAAGATCGAACTAGCGGTATGAGCTCCTACGAGCAGTACTTC

size: .
V: TRBV12-5
J: TRBJ2-2
D: TRBD2
CDR3: CASGSYPGTSGNTGELFF
DNA: TGTGCTAGTGGTTCATACCCCGGGACTAGCGGTAACACCGGGGAGCTGTTTTTT

size: .
V: TRBV2
J: TRBJ1-2
D: .
CDR3: CASSRQAGDYGYTF
DNA: TGTGCCAGCTCGCGACAGGCCGGGGACTATGGCTACACCTTC

size: few
V: TRBV7-9
J: TRBJ2-3
D: TRBD2
CDR3: CASSKGLGADTQYF
DNA: TGTGCCAGCAGCAAAGGACTAGGAGCAGATACGCAGTATTTT

size: .
V: TRBV18
J: TRBJ2-2
D: .
CDR3: CASSPSRADTGELFF
DNA: TGTGCCAGCTCACCTAGCCGCGCAGACACCGGGGAGCTGTTTTTT

size: few
V: TRBV30
J: TRBJ1-2
D: .
CDR3: CAWSAPRDGAYGYTF
DNA: TGTGCCTGGAGTGCTCCCAGAGACGGAGCCTATGGCTACACCTTC

size: .
V: TRBV7-8
J: TRBJ2-2
D: TRBD2
CDR3: CASSILAGDNPNTGELFF
DNA: TGTGCCAGCAGCATACTAGCGGGTGATAACCCGAACACCGGGGAGCTGTTTTTT

size: .
V: TRBV19
J: TRBJ2-1
D: .
CDR3: CASSNWGPGRVEQFF
DNA: TGTGCCAGTAGTAACTGGGGGCCCGGTCGGGTTGAGCAGTTCTTC

size: once
V: TRBV7-9
J: TRBJ2-4
D: .
CDR3: CASSPGIGGGSKNIQYF
DNA: TGTGCCAGCAGCCCAGGCATAGGGGGAGGGTCCAAAAACATTCAGTACTTC

size: .
V: TRBV27
J: TRBJ1-2
D: TRBD1
CDR3: CASSLTSGTANGYTF
DNA: TGTGCCAGCAGTTTGACCTCCGGGACAGCAAATGGCTACACCTTC

size: .
V: TRBV2
J: TRBJ2-5
D: TRBD2
CDR3: CASSGLAGDQETQYF
DNA: TGTGCCAGCAGTGGGCTAGCGGGGGACCAAGAGACCCAGTACTTC

size: .
V: TRBV7-3
J: TRBJ1-2
D: TRBD1
CDR3: CASSRKPGQGEGYTF
DNA: TGTGCCAGCAGCCGTAAACCGGGACAGGGAGAAGGCTACACCTTC

size: .
V: TRBV6-1
J: TRBJ1-2
D: TRBD1
CDR3: CASSTLNRGGYGYTF
DNA: TGTGCCAGCAGTACACTAAACAGGGGGGGCTATGGCTACACCTTC

size: .
V: TRBV5-1
J: TRBJ1-2
D: TRBD1
CDR3: CASSLALRDRGGSANYGYTF
DNA: TGCGCCAGCAGCTTGGCCCTCCGGGACAGGGGAGGGTCGGCTAACTATGGCTACACCTTC

size: .
V: TRBV7-2
J: TRBJ2-5
D: .
CDR3: CASSLDGGTAREETQYF
DNA: TGTGCCAGCAGCTTAGATGGGGGGACAGCGAGGGAAGAGACCCAGTACTTC

size: few
V: TRBV5-6
J: TRBJ1-5
D: TRBD1
CDR3: CASSLGQGSHQPQHF
DNA: TGTGCCAGCAGCTTGGGACAGGGAAGTCATCAGCCCCAGCATTTT

size: .
V: TRBV5-1
J: TRBJ2-7
D: TRBD2
CDR3: CASSLVPAGGFNEQYF
DNA: TGCGCCAGCAGCTTGGTTCCAGCGGGGGGCTTCAACGAGCAGTACTTC

size: .
V: TRBV4-1
J: TRBJ1-1
D: .
CDR3: CASSQDWGGNTEAFF
DNA: TGCGCCAGCAGCCAAGATTGGGGGGGGAACACTGAAGCTTTCTTT

size: .
V: TRBV7-3
J: TRBJ2-2
D: TRBD1
CDR3: CASSSGQGAYTGELFF
DNA: TGTGCCAGCAGCTCCGGACAGGGGGCGTACACCGGGGAGCTGTTTTTT

size: .
V: TRBV4-1
J: TRBJ2-3
D: .
CDR3: CASSQSPLTDTQYF
DNA: TGCGCCAGCAGCCAATCTCCTCTCACAGATACGCAGTATTTT

size: .
V: TRBV15
J: TRBJ1-3
D: .
CDR3: CATSRARGRSYSGNTIYF
DNA: TGTGCCACCAGCAGAGCAAGAGGCAGATCATACTCTGGAAACACCATATATTTT

size: .
V: TRBV7-8
J: TRBJ2-3
D: TRBD2
CDR3: CASTTVLAGALSTDTQYF
DNA: TGTGCCAGCACCACGGTTTTAGCGGGGGCCTTAAGCACAGATACGCAGTATTTT

size: .
V: TRBV2
J: TRBJ1-5
D: TRBD1
CDR3: CASSQDRLQGAQHF
DNA: TGTGCCAGCAGTCAGGACAGGTTACAAGGGGCCCAGCATTTT

size: .
V: TRBV7-6
J: TRBJ2-7
D: TRBD1
CDR3: CASSLAAQGAGEQYF
DNA: TGTGCCAGCAGCCTCGCCGCGCAGGGGGCGGGGGAGCAGTACTTC

size: .
V: TRBV30
J: TRBJ1-4
D: .
CDR3: CAWGVEGKLFF
DNA: TGTGCCTGGGGGGTAGAGGGAAAACTGTTTTTT

size: few
V: TRBV4-2
J: TRBJ2-3
D: TRBD1
CDR3: CASSQAAASGGVDTQYF
DNA: TGTGCCAGCAGCCAAGCAGCGGCGTCAGGGGGCGTAGATACGCAGTATTTT

size: .
V: TRBV2
J: TRBJ2-3
D: .
CDR3: CASSGGVSTDTQYF
DNA: TGTGCCAGCAGTGGCGGGGTTAGCACAGATACGCAGTATTTT

size: .
V: TRBV6-6
J: TRBJ1-2
D: TRBD1
CDR3: CASSRQGVGYTF
DNA: TGTGCCAGCAGCCGTCAGGGGGTTGGCTACACCTTC

size: .
V: TRBV7-2
J: TRBJ2-5
D: TRBD2
CDR3: CASSLVGTSWETQYF
DNA: TGTGCCAGCAGCTTAGTGGGGACTAGCTGGGAGACCCAGTACTTC

size: .
V: TRBV5-1
J: TRBJ2-7
D: TRBD2
CDR3: CASTVAGGPYEQYF
DNA: TGCGCCAGCACCGTAGCGGGGGGGCCCTACGAGCAGTACTTC

size: .
V: TRBV6-1
J: TRBJ2-2
D: .
CDR3: CASIKTTNTGELFF
DNA: TGTGCCAGCATAAAGACAACGAACACCGGGGAGCTGTTTTTT

size: .
V: TRBV19
J: TRBJ1-2
D: .
CDR3: CASSIGGSKRVYGYTF
DNA: TGTGCCAGTAGTATAGGAGGGTCGAAGAGGGTCTATGGCTACACCTTC

size: .
V: TRBV7-7
J: TRBJ2-3
D: .
CDR3: CASSALAGALTDTQYF
DNA: TGTGCTAGCAGCGCTCTGGCAGGGGCCCTCACAGATACGCAGTATTTT

size: few
V: TRBV5-6
J: TRBJ2-6
D: TRBD1
CDR3: CASSLETGAGANVLTF
DNA: TGTGCCAGCAGCTTGGAAACAGGGGCTGGGGCCAACGTCCTGACTTTC